The sequence of this T cell receptor beta chain was determined in a study of T-cell reconstitution after alpha-beta-depleted transplantation in children. The CDR3 has 16 amino acids. With 7 bases removed from V and 1 base from J, the gap between germline ends came to 14 bases. Looked up from germline, CDR1 is SGHTA and CDR2 is FQGNSA. Preparation of the TCRbeta library was carried out with unique molecular identifiers. MiXCR, run by TCRdb on the PCR reads, gives a single entry per CDR3 protein. The data contain over 200,000 distinct CDR3 sequences, roughly 10% of them singletons. Sequences were derived from PBMCs from the stem cell graft donor, sampled from the stem cell graft. The sequence came from a human donor who donated a stem cell graft to a child with acute lymphoblastic leukemia. The chain couples TRBV7-2 to TRBJ1-6; no clear D. CDR3 coding DNA: TGTGCCAGCACCCTAGCCGGGAGGTCCTATAATTCACCCCTCCACTTT. Translating gives CASTLAGRSYNSPLHF.